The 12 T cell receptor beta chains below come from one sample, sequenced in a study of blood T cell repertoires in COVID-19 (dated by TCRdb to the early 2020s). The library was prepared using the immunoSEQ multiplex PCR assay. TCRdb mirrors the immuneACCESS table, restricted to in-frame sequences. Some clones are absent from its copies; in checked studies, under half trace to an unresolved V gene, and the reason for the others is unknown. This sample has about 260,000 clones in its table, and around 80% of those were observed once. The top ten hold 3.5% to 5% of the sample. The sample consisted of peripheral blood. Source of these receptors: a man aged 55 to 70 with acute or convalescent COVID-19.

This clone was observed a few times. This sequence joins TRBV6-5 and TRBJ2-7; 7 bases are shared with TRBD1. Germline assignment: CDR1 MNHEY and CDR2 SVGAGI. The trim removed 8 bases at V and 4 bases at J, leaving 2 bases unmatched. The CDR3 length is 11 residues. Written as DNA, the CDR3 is TGTGCCAGCGGGGACAGTTACGAGCAGTACTTC. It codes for CASGDSYEQYF.

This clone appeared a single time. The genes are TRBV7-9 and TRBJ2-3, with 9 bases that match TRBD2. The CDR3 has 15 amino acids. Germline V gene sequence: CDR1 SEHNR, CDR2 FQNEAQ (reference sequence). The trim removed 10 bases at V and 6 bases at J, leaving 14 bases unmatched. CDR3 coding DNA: TGTGCCATCCCCCCGGACCTAGCGGGGTTTGATACGCAGTATTTT. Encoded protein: CAIPPDLAGFDTQYF.

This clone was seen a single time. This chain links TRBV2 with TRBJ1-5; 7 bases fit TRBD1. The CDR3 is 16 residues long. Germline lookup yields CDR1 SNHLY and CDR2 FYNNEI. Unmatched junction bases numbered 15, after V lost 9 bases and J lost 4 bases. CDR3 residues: CASTRDREGKNQPQHF. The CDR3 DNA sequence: TGTGCCAGTACCCGGGACAGAGAGGGGAAGAATCAGCCCCAGCATTTT.

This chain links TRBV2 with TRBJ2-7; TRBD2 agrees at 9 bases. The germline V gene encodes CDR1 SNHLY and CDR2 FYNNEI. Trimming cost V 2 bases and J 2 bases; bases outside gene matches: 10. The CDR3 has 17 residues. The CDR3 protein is CASSERLAGALTYEQYF. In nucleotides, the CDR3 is TGTGCCAGCAGTGAAAGGTTAGCGGGGGCCCTTACCTACGAGCAGTACTTC.

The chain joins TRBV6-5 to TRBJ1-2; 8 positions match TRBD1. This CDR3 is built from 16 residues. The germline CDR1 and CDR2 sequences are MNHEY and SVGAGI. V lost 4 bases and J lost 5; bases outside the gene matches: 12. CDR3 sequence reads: CASSSSTTGGIYGYTF. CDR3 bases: TGTGCCAGCAGTTCTTCAACTACAGGGGGGATTTATGGCTACACCTTC.

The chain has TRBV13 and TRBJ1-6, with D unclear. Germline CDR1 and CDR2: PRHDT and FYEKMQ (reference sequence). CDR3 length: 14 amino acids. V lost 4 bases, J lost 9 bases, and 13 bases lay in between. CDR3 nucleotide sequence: TGTGCCAGCAGCTCCGCCCAAGGAGGTTCACCCCTCCACTTT. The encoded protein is CASSSAQGGSPLHF.

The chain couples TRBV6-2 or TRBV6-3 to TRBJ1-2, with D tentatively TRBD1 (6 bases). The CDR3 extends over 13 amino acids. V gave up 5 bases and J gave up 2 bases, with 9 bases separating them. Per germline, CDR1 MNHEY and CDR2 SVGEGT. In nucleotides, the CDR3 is TGTGCCAGCAGTCTACAGGGAAACTATGGCTACACCTTC. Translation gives CASSLQGNYGYTF.

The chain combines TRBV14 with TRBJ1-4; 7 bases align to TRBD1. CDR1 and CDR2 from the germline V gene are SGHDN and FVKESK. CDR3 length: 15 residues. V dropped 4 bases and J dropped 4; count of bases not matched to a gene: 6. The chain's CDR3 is CASSLWTGNNEKLFF. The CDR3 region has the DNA TGTGCCAGCAGCCTATGGACAGGCAATAATGAAAAACTGTTTTTT. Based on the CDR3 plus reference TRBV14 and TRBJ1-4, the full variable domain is EAGVTQFPSHSVIEKGQTVTLRCDPISGHDNLYWYRRVMGKEIKFLLHFVKESKQDESGMPNNRFLAERTGGTYSTLKVQPAELEDSGVYFCASSLWTGNNEKLFFGSGTQLSVL.

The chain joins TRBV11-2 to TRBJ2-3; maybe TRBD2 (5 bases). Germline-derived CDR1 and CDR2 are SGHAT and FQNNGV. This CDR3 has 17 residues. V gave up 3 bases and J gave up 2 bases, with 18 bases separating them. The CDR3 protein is CASSFSPGIQPTDTQYF. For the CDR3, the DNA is TGTGCCAGCAGCTTCTCTCCCGGGATCCAACCCACAGATACGCAGTATTTT.

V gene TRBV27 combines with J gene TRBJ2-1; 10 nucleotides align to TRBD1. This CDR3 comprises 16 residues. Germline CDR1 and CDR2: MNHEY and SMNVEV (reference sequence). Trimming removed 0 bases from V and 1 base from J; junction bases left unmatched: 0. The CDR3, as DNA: TGTGCCAGCAGTTTATCGGGACAGGGGTCCTACAATGAGCAGTTCTTC. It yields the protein CASSLSGQGSYNEQFF.

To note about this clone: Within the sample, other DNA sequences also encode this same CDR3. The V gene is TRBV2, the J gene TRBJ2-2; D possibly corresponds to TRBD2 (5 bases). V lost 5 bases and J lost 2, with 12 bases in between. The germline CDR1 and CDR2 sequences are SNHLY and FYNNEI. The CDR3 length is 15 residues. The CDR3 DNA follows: TGTGCCAGCAGTCAAAGCGGAGTTAACACCGGGGAGCTGTTTTTT. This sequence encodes CASSQSGVNTGELFF.

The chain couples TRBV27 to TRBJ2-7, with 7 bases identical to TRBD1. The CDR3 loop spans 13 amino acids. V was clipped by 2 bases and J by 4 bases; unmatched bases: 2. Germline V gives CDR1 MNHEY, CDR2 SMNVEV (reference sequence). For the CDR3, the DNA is TGTGCCAGCAGTTTAAGGGGGCATTACGAGCAGTACTTC. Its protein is CASSLRGHYEQYF.